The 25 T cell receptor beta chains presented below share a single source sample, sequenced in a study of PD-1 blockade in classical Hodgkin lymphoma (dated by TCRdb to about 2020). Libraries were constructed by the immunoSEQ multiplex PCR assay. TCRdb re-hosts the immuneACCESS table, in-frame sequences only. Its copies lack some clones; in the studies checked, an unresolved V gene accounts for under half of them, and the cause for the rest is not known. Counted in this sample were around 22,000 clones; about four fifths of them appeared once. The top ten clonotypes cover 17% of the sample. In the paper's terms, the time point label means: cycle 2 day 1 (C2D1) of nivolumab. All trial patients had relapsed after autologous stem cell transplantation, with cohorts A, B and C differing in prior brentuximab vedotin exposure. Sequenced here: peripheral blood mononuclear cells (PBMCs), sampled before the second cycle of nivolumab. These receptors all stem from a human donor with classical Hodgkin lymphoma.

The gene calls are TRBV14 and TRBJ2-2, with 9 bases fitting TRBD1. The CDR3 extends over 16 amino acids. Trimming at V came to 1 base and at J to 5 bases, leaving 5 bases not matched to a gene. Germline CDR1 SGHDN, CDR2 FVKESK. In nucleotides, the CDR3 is TGTGCCAGCAGCCAAGTGCTAGGACAGGGGACCGGGGAGCTGTTTTTT. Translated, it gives CASSQVLGQGTGELFF.

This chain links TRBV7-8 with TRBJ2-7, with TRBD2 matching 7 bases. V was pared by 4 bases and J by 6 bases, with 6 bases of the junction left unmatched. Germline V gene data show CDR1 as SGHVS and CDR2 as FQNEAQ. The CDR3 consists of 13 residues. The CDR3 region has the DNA TGTGCCAGCAGCTCCGGGACTATCTCCGAGCAGTACTTC. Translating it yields CASSSGTISEQYF.

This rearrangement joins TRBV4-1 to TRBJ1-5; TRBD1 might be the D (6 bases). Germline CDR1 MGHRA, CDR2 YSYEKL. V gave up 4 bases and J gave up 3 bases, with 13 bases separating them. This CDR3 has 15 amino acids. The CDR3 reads CASSPLEGVNQPQHF. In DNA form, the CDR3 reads TGCGCCAGCAGCCCGTTGGAGGGGGTCAATCAGCCCCAGCATTTT.

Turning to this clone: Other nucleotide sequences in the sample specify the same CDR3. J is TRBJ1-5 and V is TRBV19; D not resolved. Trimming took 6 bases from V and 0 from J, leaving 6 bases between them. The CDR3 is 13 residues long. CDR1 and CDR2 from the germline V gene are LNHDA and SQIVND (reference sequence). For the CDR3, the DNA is TGTGCCAGTAGCCTCAATAGCAATCAGCCCCAGCATTTT. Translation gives CASSLNSNQPQHF.

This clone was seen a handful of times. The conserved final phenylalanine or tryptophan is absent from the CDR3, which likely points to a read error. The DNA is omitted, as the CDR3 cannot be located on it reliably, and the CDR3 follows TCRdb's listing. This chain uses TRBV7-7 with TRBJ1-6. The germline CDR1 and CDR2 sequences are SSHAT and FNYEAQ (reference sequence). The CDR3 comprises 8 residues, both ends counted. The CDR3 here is CASSFPPA.

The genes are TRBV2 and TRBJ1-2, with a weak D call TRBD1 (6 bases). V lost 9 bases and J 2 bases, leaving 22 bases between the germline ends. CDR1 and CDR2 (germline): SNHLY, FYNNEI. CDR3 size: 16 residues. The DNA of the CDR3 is TGTGCCAGTCACCGGGACACACGACCCTACAACTATGGCTACACCTTC. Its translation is CASHRDTRPYNYGYTF.

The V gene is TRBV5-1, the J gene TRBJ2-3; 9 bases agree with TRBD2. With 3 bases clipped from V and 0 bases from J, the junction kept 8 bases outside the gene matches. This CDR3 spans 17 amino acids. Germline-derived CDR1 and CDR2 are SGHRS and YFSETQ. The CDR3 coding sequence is TGCGCCAGCAGCTCCGGCCCTAGCGGGACTAGCACAGATACGCAGTATTTT. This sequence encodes CASSSGPSGTSTDTQYF.

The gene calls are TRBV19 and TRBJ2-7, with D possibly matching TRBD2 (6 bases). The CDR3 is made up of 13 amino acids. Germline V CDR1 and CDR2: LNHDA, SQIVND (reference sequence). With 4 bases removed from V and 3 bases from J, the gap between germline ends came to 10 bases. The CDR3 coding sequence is TGTGCCAGTAGTACCGCCGGGGGCTACGAGCAGTACTTC. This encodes CASSTAGGYEQYF.

This CDR3 is CASSLGTGGGEQYF. CDR3 bases: TGTGCCAGCAGCTTAGGGACAGGGGGCGGCGAGCAGTACTTC. The chain carries TRBV7-6 and TRBJ2-7, with 11 bases lining up with TRBD1. Germline-derived CDR1 and CDR2 are SGHVS and FNYEAQ. The CDR3 consists of 14 residues. The J segment lost 6 bases and the V segment lost 1 base, leaving 2 bases of the junction unmatched.

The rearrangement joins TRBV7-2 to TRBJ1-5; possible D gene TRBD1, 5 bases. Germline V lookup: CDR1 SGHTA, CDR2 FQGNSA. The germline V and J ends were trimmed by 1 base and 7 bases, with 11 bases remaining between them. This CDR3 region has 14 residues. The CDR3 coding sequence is TGTGCCAGCAGCTTAGGGCAGGGTGGCCAGCCCCAGCATTTT. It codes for CASSLGQGGQPQHF.

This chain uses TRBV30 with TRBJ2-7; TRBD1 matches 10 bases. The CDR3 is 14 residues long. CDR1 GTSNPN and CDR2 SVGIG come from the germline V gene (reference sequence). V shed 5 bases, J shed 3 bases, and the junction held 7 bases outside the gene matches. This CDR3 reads CAWDKDRGVYEQYF. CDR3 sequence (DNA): TGTGCCTGGGATAAGGACAGGGGGGTCTACGAGCAGTACTTC.

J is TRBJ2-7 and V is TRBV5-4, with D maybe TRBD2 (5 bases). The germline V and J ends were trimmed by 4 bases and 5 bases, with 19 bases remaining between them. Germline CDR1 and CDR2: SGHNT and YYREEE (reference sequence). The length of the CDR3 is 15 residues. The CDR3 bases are TGTGCCAGCAGCCGGCGGGCTAAGGGATCCGACGAGCAGTACGTC. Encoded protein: CASSRRAKGSDEQYV.

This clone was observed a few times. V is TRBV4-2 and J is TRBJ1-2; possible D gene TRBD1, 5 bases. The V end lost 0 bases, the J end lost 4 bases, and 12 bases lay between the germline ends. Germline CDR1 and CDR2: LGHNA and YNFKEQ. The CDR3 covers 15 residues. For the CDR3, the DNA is TGTGCCAGCAGCCAAGAAAGAGACAGTGGCTATGGCTACACCTTC. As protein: CASSQERDSGYGYTF.

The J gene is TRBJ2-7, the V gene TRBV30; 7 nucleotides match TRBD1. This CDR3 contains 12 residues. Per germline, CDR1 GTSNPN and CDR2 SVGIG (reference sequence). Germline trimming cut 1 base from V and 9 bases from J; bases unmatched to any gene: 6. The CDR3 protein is CAWSDSQGMQYF. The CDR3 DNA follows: TGTGCCTGGAGTGACTCACAGGGGATGCAGTACTTC.

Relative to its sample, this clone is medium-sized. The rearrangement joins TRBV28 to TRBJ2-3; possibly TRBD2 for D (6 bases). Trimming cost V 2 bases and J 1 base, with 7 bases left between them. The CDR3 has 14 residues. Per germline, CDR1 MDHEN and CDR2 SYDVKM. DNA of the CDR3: TGTGCCAGCAGTTTAGTAGCGGGCACAGATACGCAGTATTTT. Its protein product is CASSLVAGTDTQYF.

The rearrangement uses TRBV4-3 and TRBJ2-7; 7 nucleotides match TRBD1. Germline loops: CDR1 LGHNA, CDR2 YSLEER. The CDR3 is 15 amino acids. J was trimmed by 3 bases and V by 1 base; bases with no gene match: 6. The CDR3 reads CASSQGRTGNYEQYF. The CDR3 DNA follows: TGCGCCAGCAGCCAAGGGCGGACAGGAAACTACGAGCAGTACTTC.

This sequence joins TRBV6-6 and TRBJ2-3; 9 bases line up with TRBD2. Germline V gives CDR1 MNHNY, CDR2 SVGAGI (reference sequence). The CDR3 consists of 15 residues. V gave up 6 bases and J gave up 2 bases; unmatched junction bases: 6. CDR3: CASRRAGGTTDTQYF. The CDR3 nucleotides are TGTGCCAGCAGACGAGCGGGAGGTACCACAGATACGCAGTATTTT.

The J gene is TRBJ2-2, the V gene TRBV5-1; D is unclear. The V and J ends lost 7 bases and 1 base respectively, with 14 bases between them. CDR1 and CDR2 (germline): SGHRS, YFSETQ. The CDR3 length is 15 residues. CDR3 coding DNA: TGCGCCAGCCGGCCGCAATTTAGGAACACCGGGGAGCTGTTTTTT. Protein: CASRPQFRNTGELFF. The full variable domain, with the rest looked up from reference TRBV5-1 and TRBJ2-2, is KAGVTQTPRYLIKTRGQQVTLSCSPISGHRSVSWYQQTPGQGLQFLFEYFSETQRNKGNFPGRFSGRQFSNSRSEMNVSTLELGDSALYLCASRPQFRNTGELFFGEGSRLTVL.

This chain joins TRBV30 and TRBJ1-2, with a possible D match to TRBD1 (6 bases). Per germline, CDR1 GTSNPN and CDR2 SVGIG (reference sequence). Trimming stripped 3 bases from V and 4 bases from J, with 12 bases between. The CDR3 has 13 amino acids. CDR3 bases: TGTGCCTGGAGGAAACAGGGCGCCTATGGCTACACCTTC. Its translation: CAWRKQGAYGYTF. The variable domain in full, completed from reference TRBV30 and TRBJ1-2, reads SQTIHQWPATLVQPVGSPLSLECTVEGTSNPNLYWYRQAAGRGLQLLFYSVGIGQISSEVPQNLSASRPQDRQFILSSKKLLLSDSGFYLCAWRKQGAYGYTFGSGTRLTVV.

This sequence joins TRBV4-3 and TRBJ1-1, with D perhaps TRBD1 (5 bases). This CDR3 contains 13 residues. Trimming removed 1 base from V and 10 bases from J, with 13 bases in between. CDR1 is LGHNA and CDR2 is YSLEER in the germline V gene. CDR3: CASSQGAGMRAFF. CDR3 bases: TGCGCCAGCAGCCAAGGGGCAGGGATGAGAGCTTTCTTT.

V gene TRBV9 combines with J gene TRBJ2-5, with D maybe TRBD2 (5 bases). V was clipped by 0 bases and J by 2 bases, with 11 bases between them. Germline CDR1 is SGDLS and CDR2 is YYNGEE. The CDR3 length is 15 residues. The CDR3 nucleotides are TGTGCCAGCAGCGTAGCATCGAGCGGTCAAGAGACCCAGTACTTC. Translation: CASSVASSGQETQYF.

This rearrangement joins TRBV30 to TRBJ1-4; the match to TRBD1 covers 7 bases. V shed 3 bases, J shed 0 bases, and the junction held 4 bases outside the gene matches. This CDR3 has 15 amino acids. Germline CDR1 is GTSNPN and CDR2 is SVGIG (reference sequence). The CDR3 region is CAWSGQVATNEKLFF. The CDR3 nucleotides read TGTGCCTGGAGCGGACAGGTAGCAACTAATGAAAAACTGTTTTTT.

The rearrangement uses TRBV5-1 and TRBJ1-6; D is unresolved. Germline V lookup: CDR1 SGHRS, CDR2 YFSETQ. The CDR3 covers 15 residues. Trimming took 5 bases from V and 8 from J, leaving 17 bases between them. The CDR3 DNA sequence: TGCGCCAGCAGTATGGATCGGAGGCCGGATTCACCCCTCCACTTT. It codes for CASSMDRRPDSPLHF.

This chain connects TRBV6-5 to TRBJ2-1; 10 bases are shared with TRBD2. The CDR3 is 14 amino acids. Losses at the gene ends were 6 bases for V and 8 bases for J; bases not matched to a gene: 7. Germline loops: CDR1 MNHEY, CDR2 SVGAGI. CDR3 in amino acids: CASSERGGEDEQFF. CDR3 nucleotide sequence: TGTGCCAGCAGCGAGCGGGGGGGAGAAGATGAGCAGTTCTTC.

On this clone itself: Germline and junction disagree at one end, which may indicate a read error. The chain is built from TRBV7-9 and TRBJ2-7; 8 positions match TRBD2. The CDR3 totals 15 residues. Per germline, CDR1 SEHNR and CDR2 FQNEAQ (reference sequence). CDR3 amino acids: CTSRPSGGTSYEQYF. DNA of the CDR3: TGTACCAGCAGACCCAGCGGGGGAACTTCCTACGAGCAGTACTTC.